The clone carrying this TCR beta chain came up a few times. This record belongs to a study of T-cell reconstitution after alpha-beta-depleted transplantation in children. V lost 0 bases and J lost 9, with 7 bases in between. The CDR3 spans 13 residues. Germline CDR1 SGDLS, CDR2 YYNGEE. Preparation of the TCRbeta library used unique molecular identifiers. TCRdb processed the PCR reads anew with MiXCR; each CDR3 protein has one entry. The sample has about 540,000 distinct CDR3 sequences, around 20% seen once. This receptor was identified in a human donor who donated a stem cell graft to a child with acute lymphoblastic leukemia. The chain is built from TRBV9 and TRBJ1-6; D remains ambiguous. The specimen was PBMCs from the stem cell graft donor, collected from the stem cell graft. Here the CDR3 DNA reads TGTGCCAGCAGCGTAGCTTCCGGTTCACCCCTCCACTTT. This codes for CASSVASGSPLHF.